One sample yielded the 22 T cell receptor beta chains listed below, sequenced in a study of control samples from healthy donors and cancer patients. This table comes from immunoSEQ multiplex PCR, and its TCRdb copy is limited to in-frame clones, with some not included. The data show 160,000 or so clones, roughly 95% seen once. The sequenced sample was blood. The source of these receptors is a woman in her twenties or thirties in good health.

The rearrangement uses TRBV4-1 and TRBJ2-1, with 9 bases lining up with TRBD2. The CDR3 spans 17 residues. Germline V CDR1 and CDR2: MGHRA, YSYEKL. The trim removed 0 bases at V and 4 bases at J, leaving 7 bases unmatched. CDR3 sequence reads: CASSQDPAGGPYNEQFF. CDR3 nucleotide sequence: TGCGCCAGCAGCCAAGATCCAGCGGGGGGACCTTACAATGAGCAGTTCTTC.

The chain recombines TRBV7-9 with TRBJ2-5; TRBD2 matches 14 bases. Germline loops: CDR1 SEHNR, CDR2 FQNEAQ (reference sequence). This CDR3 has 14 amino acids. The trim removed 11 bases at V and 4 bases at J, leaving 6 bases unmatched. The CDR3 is CAGGLAGAGETQYF. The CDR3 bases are TGTGCCGGGGGACTAGCGGGAGCTGGAGAGACCCAGTACTTC. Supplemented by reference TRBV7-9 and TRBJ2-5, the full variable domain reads DTGVSQNPRHKITKRGQNVTFRCDPISEHNRLYWYRQTLGQGPEFLTYFQNEAQLEKSRLLSDRFSAERPKGSFSTLEIQRTEQGDSAMYLCAGGLAGAGETQYFGPGTRLLVL.

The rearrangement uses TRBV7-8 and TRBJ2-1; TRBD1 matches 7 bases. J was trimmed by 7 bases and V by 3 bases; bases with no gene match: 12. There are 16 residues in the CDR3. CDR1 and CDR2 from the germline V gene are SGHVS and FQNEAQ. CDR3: CASSFNRPEDRNEQFF. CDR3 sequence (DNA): TGTGCCAGCAGCTTCAATCGACCTGAGGACAGGAATGAGCAGTTCTTC.

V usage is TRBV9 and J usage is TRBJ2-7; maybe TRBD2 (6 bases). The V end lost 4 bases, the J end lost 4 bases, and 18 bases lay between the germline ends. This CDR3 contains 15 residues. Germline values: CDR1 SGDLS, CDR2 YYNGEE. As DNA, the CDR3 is TGTGCCAGCAGCCCGACCTTACACGCGGGGTACGAGCAGTACTTC. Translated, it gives CASSPTLHAGYEQYF.

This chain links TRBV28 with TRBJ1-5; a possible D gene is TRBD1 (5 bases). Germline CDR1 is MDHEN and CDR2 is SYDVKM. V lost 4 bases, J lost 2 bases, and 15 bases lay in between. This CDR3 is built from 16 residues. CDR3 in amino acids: CASSSNQGAGNQPQHF. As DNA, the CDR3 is TGTGCCAGCAGTTCTAATCAAGGGGCGGGCAATCAGCCCCAGCATTTT.

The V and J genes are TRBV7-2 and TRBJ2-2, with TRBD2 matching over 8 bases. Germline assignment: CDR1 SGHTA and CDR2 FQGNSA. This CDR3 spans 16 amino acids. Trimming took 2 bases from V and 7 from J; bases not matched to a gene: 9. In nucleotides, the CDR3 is TGTGCCAGCAGCTTAACGGGAGGGATGCTTGGCGGGGAGCTGTTTTTT. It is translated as CASSLTGGMLGGELFF.

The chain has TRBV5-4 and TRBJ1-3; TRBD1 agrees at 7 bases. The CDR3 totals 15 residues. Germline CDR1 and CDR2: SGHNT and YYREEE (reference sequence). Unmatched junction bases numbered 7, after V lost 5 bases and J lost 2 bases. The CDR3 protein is CASRRQGGPGNTIYF. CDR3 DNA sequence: TGTGCCAGCAGACGCCAGGGGGGCCCTGGAAACACCATATATTTT. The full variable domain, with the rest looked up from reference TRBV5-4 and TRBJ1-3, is ETGVTQSPTHLIKTRGQQVTLRCSSQSGHNTVSWYQQALGQGPQFIFQYYREEENGRGNFPPRFSGLQFPNYSSELNVNALELDDSALYLCASRRQGGPGNTIYFGEGSWLTVV.

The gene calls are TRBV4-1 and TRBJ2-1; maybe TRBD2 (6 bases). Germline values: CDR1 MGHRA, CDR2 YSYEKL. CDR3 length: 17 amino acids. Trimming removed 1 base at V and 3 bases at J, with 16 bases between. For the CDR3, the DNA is TGCGCCAGCAGCCAAGTCCCCGTTGGCGGGAACTACAATGAGCAGTTCTTC. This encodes CASSQVPVGGNYNEQFF.

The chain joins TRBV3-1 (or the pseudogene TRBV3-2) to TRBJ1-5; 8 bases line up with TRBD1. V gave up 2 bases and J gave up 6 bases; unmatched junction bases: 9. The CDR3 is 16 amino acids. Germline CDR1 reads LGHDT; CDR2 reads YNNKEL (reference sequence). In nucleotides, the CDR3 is TGTGCCAGCAGCCAATCCGGGGCAGGGGGCAGTCAGCCCCAGCATTTT. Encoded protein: CASSQSGAGGSQPQHF.

CDR3: CASSDISGRTYEQYF. Written as DNA, the CDR3 is TGTGCCAGCAGTGACATATCGGGCAGAACCTACGAGCAGTACTTC. The chain carries TRBV2 and TRBJ2-7, with unresolved D. CDR1 SNHLY and CDR2 FYNNEI come from the germline V gene. The CDR3 runs to 15 residues. The V gene lost 3 bases and the J gene lost 2 bases, with 14 bases spanning the gap.

The CDR3 loop reads CASSDSGGKIDTQYF. The CDR3 nucleotides read TGTGCCAGCAGTGATTCGGGGGGGAAGATAGATACGCAGTATTTT. The rearrangement uses TRBV2 and TRBJ2-3; 8 positions agree with TRBD2. The CDR3 extends over 15 amino acids. The V segment lost 3 bases and the J segment 5 bases; nucleotides outside the gene matches: 7. In germline, CDR1 is SNHLY, CDR2 FYNNEI.

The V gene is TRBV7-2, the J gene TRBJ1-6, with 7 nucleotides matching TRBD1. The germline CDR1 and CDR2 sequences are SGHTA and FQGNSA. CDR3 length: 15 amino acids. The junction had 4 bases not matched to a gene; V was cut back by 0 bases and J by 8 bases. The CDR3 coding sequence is TGTGCCAGCAGCTTAGCTAAACAGGGGTATTCACCCCTCCACTTT. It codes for CASSLAKQGYSPLHF.

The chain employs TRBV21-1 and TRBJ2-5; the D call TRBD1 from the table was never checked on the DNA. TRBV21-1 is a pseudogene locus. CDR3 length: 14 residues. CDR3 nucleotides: TGTGCCAGCAGCAAAGGAACAGGGAGAGAGACCCAGTACTTC. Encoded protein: CASSKGTGRETQYF.

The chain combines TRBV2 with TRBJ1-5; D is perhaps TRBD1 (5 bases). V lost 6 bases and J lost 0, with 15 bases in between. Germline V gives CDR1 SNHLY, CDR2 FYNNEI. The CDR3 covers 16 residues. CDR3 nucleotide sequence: TGTGCCAGCAGGGCCGGGGCACAGGCTAGCAATCAGCCCCAGCATTTT. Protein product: CASRAGAQASNQPQHF.

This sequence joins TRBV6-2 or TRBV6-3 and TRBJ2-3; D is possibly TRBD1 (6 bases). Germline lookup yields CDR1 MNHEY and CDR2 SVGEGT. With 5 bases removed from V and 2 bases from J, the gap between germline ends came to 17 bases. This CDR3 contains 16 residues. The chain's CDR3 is CASSQTGPIFTDTQYF. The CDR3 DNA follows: TGTGCCAGCAGTCAAACAGGGCCTATTTTCACAGATACGCAGTATTTT.

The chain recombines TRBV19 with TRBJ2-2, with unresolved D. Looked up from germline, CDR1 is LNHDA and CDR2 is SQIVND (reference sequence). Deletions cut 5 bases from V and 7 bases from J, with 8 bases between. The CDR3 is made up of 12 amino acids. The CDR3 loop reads CASSRSSGELFF. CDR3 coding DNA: TGTGCCAGTAGTCGCAGTAGCGGGGAGCTGTTTTTT.

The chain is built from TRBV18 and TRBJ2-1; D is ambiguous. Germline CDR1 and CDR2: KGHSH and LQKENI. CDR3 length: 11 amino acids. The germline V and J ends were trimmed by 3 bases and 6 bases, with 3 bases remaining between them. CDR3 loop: CASSPGNEQFF. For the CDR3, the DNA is TGTGCCAGCTCACCGGGCAATGAGCAGTTCTTC.

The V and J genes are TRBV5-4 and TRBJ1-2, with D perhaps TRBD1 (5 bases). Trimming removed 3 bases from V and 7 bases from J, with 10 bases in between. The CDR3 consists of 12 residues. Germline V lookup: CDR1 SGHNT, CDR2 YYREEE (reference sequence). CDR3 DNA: TGTGCCAGCAGCTCAGGGTTGGGTGGCTACACCTTC. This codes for CASSSGLGGYTF.

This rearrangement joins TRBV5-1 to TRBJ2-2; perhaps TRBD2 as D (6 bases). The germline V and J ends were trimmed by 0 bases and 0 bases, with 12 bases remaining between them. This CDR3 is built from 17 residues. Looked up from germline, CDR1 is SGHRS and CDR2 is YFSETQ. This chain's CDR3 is CASSLVAPGANTGELFF. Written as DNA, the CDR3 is TGCGCCAGCAGCTTGGTAGCTCCGGGAGCGAACACCGGGGAGCTGTTTTTT.

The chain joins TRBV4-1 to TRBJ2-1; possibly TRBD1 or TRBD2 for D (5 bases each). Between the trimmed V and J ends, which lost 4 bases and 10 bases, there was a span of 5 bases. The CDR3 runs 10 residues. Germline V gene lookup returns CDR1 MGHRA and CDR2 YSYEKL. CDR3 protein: CASSRGEQFF. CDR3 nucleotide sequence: TGCGCCAGCAGCCGGGGGGAGCAGTTCTTC.

The CDR3 region has the DNA TGTGCCAGCAGCTCGGGGATGGTAGCAACTAATGAAAAACTGTTTTTT. This translates into CASSSGMVATNEKLFF. This chain links TRBV3-1 (or the pseudogene TRBV3-2) with TRBJ1-4; unclear D gene. Between the trimmed V and J ends, which lost 5 bases and 0 bases, there was a span of 13 bases. CDR1 is LGHDT and CDR2 is YNNKEL in the germline V gene (reference sequence). The CDR3 consists of 16 residues.

CDR3 sequence reads: CASSSGGQPQHF. DNA of the CDR3: TGTGCCAGCAGCTCCGGGGGTCAGCCCCAGCATTTT. This chain uses TRBV6-5 with TRBJ1-5, with a weak D call TRBD1 (5 bases). Germline CDR1 MNHEY, CDR2 SVGAGI. V shed 6 bases and J shed 6 bases, with 9 bases lying between them. The CDR3 totals 12 residues.